This T cell receptor beta chain is drawn from a study of cytomegalovirus exposure and HLA in healthy donors. Study-wide results and limits: Sequence variants that were highly shared formed a cluster that was likely a sequencing artifact. Productive rates of about 90% or about 30% were seen for most TCR beta V segments in an earlier analysis. TCR beta V- and J-gene trimming, according to a later analysis, was linked to a missense DCLRE1C variant. What a later analysis reportedly showed was that an Asian-associated ancestry cluster had fewer N-insertions than the 666-donor mean.

Germline loops: CDR1 LGHNA, CDR2 YNFKEQ. Deletions cut 1 base from V and 1 base from J, with 7 bases between. This CDR3 comprises 14 residues. PCR involved 60 Vbeta and 13 Jbeta primers. The table came from immunoSEQ multiplex PCR; TCRdb's copy has only in-frame clones and leaves some out. Among about 160,000 clones, roughly four fifths were seen once, and the ten largest hold around 2.6%. Only one count was recorded for this clone. As yet, its antigen is unknown. The receptor was derived from a female donor in good health and CMV-seronegative. The chain recombines TRBV4-2 with TRBJ2-5, with D tentatively TRBD1 (5 bases). Sequencing was carried out using PBMCs. The CDR3 nucleotides read TGTGCCAGCAGCCAAGCGGACACCCAAGAGACCCAGTACTTC. Translating it yields CASSQADTQETQYF.